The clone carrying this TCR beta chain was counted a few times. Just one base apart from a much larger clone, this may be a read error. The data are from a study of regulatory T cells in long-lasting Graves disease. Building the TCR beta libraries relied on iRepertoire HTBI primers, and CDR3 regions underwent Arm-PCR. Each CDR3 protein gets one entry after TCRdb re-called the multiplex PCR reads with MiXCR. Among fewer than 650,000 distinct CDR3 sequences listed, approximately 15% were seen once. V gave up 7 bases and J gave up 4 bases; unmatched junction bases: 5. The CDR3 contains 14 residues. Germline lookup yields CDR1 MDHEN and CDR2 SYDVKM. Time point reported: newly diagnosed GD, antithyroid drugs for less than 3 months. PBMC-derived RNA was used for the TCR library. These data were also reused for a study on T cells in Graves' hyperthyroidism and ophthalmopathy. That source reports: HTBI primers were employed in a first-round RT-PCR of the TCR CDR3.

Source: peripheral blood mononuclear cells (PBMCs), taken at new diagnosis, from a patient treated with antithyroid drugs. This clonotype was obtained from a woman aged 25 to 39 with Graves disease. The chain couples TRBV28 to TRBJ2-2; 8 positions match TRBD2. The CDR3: CASKVSGSTGELFF. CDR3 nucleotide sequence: TGTGCCAGCAAAGTAAGCGGGAGCACCGGGGAGCTGTTTTTT.